These T cell receptor beta chains were read from a single sample in a study of blood T cell repertoires in COVID-19. Sequencing used immunoSEQ multiplex PCR; TCRdb keeps in-frame clones, though not all of them. The table has some 170,000 clones, around nine tenths seen once. The sequencing sample was made of peripheral blood. Source of these receptors: an older woman with COVID-19, enrolled during active disease. Each CDR3 is given with its conserved first and last residue. The order of the fields is D gene, J gene, V gene, clone size, CDR3 DNA, CDR3 protein. D genes are given only for firm matches. A row's size may be missing; if present it is once, few, many or a size class.

D: TRBD1; J: TRBJ1-6; V: TRBV19; size: once; DNA: TGTGCCAGTAGCCTAACTTGGGACAGGGACAATTCACCCCTCCACTTT; CDR3: CASSLTWDRDNSPLHF
D: .; J: TRBJ1-1; V: TRBV27; size: .; DNA: TGTGCCAGCAGTTTATCGCCGGGGAGGGCTTTCTTT; CDR3: CASSLSPGRAFF
D: .; J: TRBJ1-4; V: TRBV3-1/TRBV3-2; size: .; DNA: TGTGCCAGCAGCCAATGGGGGGGTAATGAAAAACTGTTTTTT; CDR3: CASSQWGGNEKLFF
D: TRBD2; J: TRBJ2-7; V: TRBV5-1; size: .; DNA: TGCGCCAGCAGCTTCCCCCGGCGGGAGGAAAACTACGAGCAGTACTTC; CDR3: CASSFPRREENYEQYF
D: TRBD2; J: TRBJ2-4; V: TRBV19; size: .; DNA: TGTGCCAGTAGTACGGGACTAGCGGTAGCCAAAAACATTCAGTACTTC; CDR3: CASSTGLAVAKNIQYF
D: .; J: TRBJ1-1; V: TRBV9; size: .; DNA: TGTGCCAGCAGCCCAGGGGAACACTTGAACACTGAAGCTTTCTTT; CDR3: CASSPGEHLNTEAFF
D: .; J: TRBJ1-6; V: TRBV19; size: .; DNA: TGTGCCAGTAGCCCTGGGAGCTCCTATAATTCACCCCTCCACTTT; CDR3: CASSPGSSYNSPLHF
D: .; J: TRBJ1-1; V: TRBV29-1; size: .; DNA: TGCAGCGCCGGGATGAACACTGAAGCTTTCTTT; CDR3: CSAGMNTEAFF
D: TRBD2; J: TRBJ2-1; V: TRBV19; size: few; DNA: TGTGCCAGTAGTCCCATAGCGGGAGGGTACAATGAGCAGTTCTTC; CDR3: CASSPIAGGYNEQFF
D: .; J: TRBJ1-1; V: TRBV25-1; size: .; DNA: TGTGCCAGCAGTGAATATAGTTTAGGAGACAGGAACACTGAAGCTTTCTTT; CDR3: CASSEYSLGDRNTEAFF
D: .; J: TRBJ1-1; V: TRBV6-5; size: once; DNA: TGTGCCAGCACTCGGGGGAGGAACACTGAAGCTTTCTTT; CDR3: CASTRGRNTEAFF
D: TRBD2; J: TRBJ2-1; V: TRBV19; size: .; DNA: TGTGCCAGTGCGCTAGCGGGAGTACCCGGCGCCTACAATGAGCAGTTCTTC; CDR3: CASALAGVPGAYNEQFF
D: .; J: TRBJ1-5; V: TRBV6-4; size: .; DNA: TGTGCCAGCAGTGAATTTTATAGCAATCAGCCCCAGCATTTT; CDR3: CASSEFYSNQPQHF
D: .; J: TRBJ1-1; V: TRBV6-2/TRBV6-3; size: .; DNA: TGTGCCAGCAGTTACTCGAACCCAGGAAACACTGAAGCTTTCTTT; CDR3: CASSYSNPGNTEAFF
D: .; J: TRBJ1-3; V: TRBV6-1; size: .; DNA: TGTGCCAGCAGTGAAGCGCTAGTCAGGGCCTCTGGAAACACCATATATTTT; CDR3: CASSEALVRASGNTIYF
D: .; J: TRBJ2-7; V: TRBV6-5; size: .; DNA: TGTGCCAGCAGTTACGGGACACAAGGACCCTACGAGCGGTACTTC; CDR3: CASSYGTQGPYERYF
D: .; J: TRBJ2-3; V: TRBV3-1/TRBV3-2; size: .; DNA: TGTGCCAGCAGCCAAGGGGCTCATACAGATACGCAGTATTTT; CDR3: CASSQGAHTDTQYF
D: TRBD1; J: TRBJ2-1; V: TRBV5-8; size: .; DNA: TGTGCCAGCAGCTCGTCTAACGACAGGGGCAATGAGCAGTTCTTC; CDR3: CASSSSNDRGNEQFF
D: .; J: TRBJ2-3; V: TRBV6-6; size: .; DNA: TGTGCCAGCAGACTACCGGCTGCTAGCGGCACAGATACGCAGTATTTT; CDR3: CASRLPAASGTDTQYF
D: .; J: TRBJ1-4; V: TRBV5-1; size: .; DNA: TGCGCCAGCAGCTTGACAGGGCCTTATTACGAAAAACTGTTTTTT; CDR3: CASSLTGPYYEKLFF
D: TRBD1; J: TRBJ1-6; V: TRBV3-1/TRBV3-2; size: .; DNA: TGTGCCAGCAGCCAACTCACAGGGGGTGGTAATTCACCCCTCCACTTT; CDR3: CASSQLTGGGNSPLHF
D: TRBD2; J: TRBJ2-7; V: TRBV29-1; size: .; DNA: TGCAGCGCCGCTCGGGGACTAGCGGTTTACGAGCAGTACTTC; CDR3: CSAARGLAVYEQYF
D: .; J: TRBJ1-1; V: TRBV6-2/TRBV6-3; size: .; DNA: TGTGCCAGCAGTTACTCCGGCAGGGTGACTGAAGCTTTCTTT; CDR3: CASSYSGRVTEAFF
D: TRBD1; J: TRBJ1-5; V: TRBV5-7; size: .; DNA: TGTGCCAGCAGCCAGGATGTGGCAGGGGGGAACAGCAATCAGCCCCAGCATTTT; CDR3: CASSQDVAGGNSNQPQHF